Listed here are 19 T cell receptor beta chains from one sample, sequenced in a study of resident and recirculating memory T cells in vitiligo. Method: immunoSEQ multiplex PCR; TCRdb's copy keeps in-frame clones and lacks some. The table has around 70,000 clones, roughly nine tenths seen once. Sequencing was performed on blood. The receptors derive from a male donor with vitiligo.

The V call is TRBV7-3, the J call TRBJ1-2; tentatively, D is TRBD1 (6 bases). Germline V CDR1 and CDR2: SGHTA, FQGTGA. The germline V and J ends were trimmed by 2 bases and 7 bases, with 20 bases remaining between them. The CDR3 loop spans 16 amino acids. The CDR3 region is CASSLGRTAGEGGYTF. For the CDR3, the DNA is TGTGCCAGCAGCTTAGGGCGGACAGCCGGTGAGGGTGGCTACACCTTC.

The rearrangement links TRBV5-1 to TRBJ2-6; 8 bases are shared with TRBD1. The CDR3 has 17 amino acids. Germline V lookup: CDR1 SGHRS, CDR2 YFSETQ. V dropped 4 bases and J dropped 4; count of bases not matched to a gene: 10. CDR3 coding DNA: TGCGCCAGCAGCGACCTGACAGGGGTGGCCGGGGCCAACGTCCTGACTTTC. This sequence encodes CASSDLTGVAGANVLTF. The full variable domain, its missing parts supplied by reference TRBV5-1 and TRBJ2-6, is KAGVTQTPRYLIKTRGQQVTLSCSPISGHRSVSWYQQTPGQGLQFLFEYFSETQRNKGNFPGRFSGRQFSNSRSEMNVSTLELGDSALYLCASSDLTGVAGANVLTFGAGSRLTVL.

This chain uses TRBV12-5 with TRBJ1-6; D possibly corresponds to TRBD1 (6 bases). There are 16 residues in the CDR3. Trimming removed 6 bases from V and 3 bases from J, with 15 bases in between. Germline V gives CDR1 LGHNT, CDR2 FRNRAP. The CDR3 loop reads CASGARTGFYNSPLHF. CDR3 coding DNA: TGTGCTAGTGGAGCCCGAACAGGGTTCTATAATTCACCCCTCCACTTT.

The CDR3 DNA is TGTGCCAGCAGCTTGGCAGCGGGGGGGCTTGGAGATACGCAGTATTTT. Its translation: CASSLAAGGLGDTQYF. This chain links TRBV5-4 with TRBJ2-3; 10 bases map to TRBD2. Trimming cost V 0 bases and J 5 bases; bases outside gene matches: 6. Germline V gene sequence: CDR1 SGHNT, CDR2 YYREEE (reference sequence). This CDR3 contains 16 residues.

This chain uses TRBV4-2 with TRBJ2-3; 12 bases map to TRBD2. Germline V gene lookup returns CDR1 LGHNA and CDR2 YNFKEQ. V shed 6 bases and J 2 bases; nucleotides not matched to a gene: 6. This CDR3 spans 16 amino acids. CDR3 sequence reads: CASRDPSGGVTDTQYF. The CDR3 DNA follows: TGTGCCAGCAGGGACCCTAGCGGGGGGGTCACAGATACGCAGTATTTT.

The V gene is TRBV10-1, the J gene TRBJ1-2, with D hard to call. This CDR3 is 14 amino acids long. Trimming took off 4 bases at V and 4 bases at J, with 13 bases between the two ends. Germline CDR1 and CDR2: WNHNN and SYGVQD (reference sequence). Here the CDR3 DNA reads TGCGCCAGCAGTGCGGTTCTGAGCTCCTATGGCTACACCTTC. It translates to CASSAVLSSYGYTF.

This clone appeared once. This chain uses TRBV5-1 with TRBJ1-2; no clear D gene. The CDR3 totals 16 residues. Germline V gene sequence: CDR1 SGHRS, CDR2 YFSETQ. The ends were cut back, 2 bases at V and 4 bases at J, with 18 bases in the middle. CDR3 sequence: CASSFFGRFAGYGYTF. In DNA form, the CDR3 reads TGCGCCAGCAGCTTTTTCGGACGTTTCGCGGGCTATGGCTACACCTTC.

This chain links TRBV27 with TRBJ2-2, with 10 bases aligning to TRBD2. This CDR3 has 16 residues. V was clipped by 2 bases and J by 5 bases; unmatched bases: 5. Germline V lookup: CDR1 MNHEY, CDR2 SMNVEV (reference sequence). As DNA, the CDR3 is TGTGCCAGCAGTTTAACTAGCGGGGCTGGGACCGGGGAGCTGTTTTTT. Protein: CASSLTSGAGTGELFF.

The chain is built from TRBV11-3 and TRBJ2-7; 11 bases align to TRBD2. CDR1 SGHNT and CDR2 YENEEA come from the germline V gene. The V and J ends lost 2 bases and 5 bases, in that order; junction bases with no gene match: 8. The CDR3 length is 16 residues. CDR3 DNA sequence: TGTGCCAGCAGCTTAATGGGGACTAGCGGAACCCACGAGCAGTACTTC. Amino acids: CASSLMGTSGTHEQYF.

The V and J genes are TRBV5-6 and TRBJ2-1; D is undetermined. The CDR3 has 15 amino acids. Germline CDR1 reads SGHDT; CDR2 reads YYEEEE. Trimming removed 0 bases at V and 0 bases at J, with 7 bases between. This CDR3 reads CASSLDASSYNEQFF. The CDR3 DNA reads TGTGCCAGCAGCTTGGACGCTAGCTCCTACAATGAGCAGTTCTTC. The full variable domain, with the rest looked up from reference TRBV5-6 and TRBJ2-1, is DAGVTQSPTHLIKTRGQQVTLRCSPKSGHDTVSWYQQALGQGPQFIFQYYEEEERQRGNFPDRFSGHQFPNYSSELNVNALLLGDSALYLCASSLDASSYNEQFFGPGTRLTVL.

The chain is built from TRBV5-4 and TRBJ2-5, with 8 bases identical to TRBD1. Per germline, CDR1 SGHNT and CDR2 YYREEE (reference sequence). Germline trimming cut 1 base from V and 3 bases from J; bases unmatched to any gene: 2. This CDR3 has 14 residues. The CDR3 region is CASSLSDREETQYF. The CDR3, as DNA: TGTGCCAGCAGCTTGTCGGACAGGGAAGAGACCCAGTACTTC.

This clone was seen a handful of times. The J gene is TRBJ1-1, the V gene TRBV9; D not certain. Per the germline V gene, CDR1 is SGDLS and CDR2 is YYNGEE. V lost 4 bases, J lost 7 bases, and 8 bases lay in between. CDR3 length: 11 amino acids. In DNA, the CDR3 is TGTGCCAGCAGCCCTCGGGATGAAGCTTTCTTT. Amino acid sequence: CASSPRDEAFF.

This rearrangement joins TRBV5-1 to TRBJ2-1, with TRBD1 matching over 7 bases. The length of the CDR3 is 15 residues. The germline CDR1 and CDR2 sequences are SGHRS and YFSETQ. The trim removed 4 bases at V and 0 bases at J, leaving 4 bases unmatched. CDR3 residues: CASSETGSSYNEQFF. The CDR3 nucleotides read TGCGCCAGCAGCGAGACAGGGAGCTCCTACAATGAGCAGTTCTTC.

This clone was counted between two and nine times. The V gene is TRBV11-2, the J gene TRBJ1-1, with unresolved D. Germline CDR1 and CDR2: SGHAT and FQNNGV. CDR3 length: 14 amino acids. V lost 3 bases, J lost 0 bases, and 8 bases lay in between. The CDR3 region is CASSFAAMNTEAFF. CDR3 sequence (DNA): TGTGCCAGCAGCTTCGCGGCGATGAACACTGAAGCTTTCTTT.

The chain couples TRBV4-3 to TRBJ2-1; 11 bases fit TRBD2. Trimming removed 5 bases from V and 6 bases from J; junction bases left unmatched: 6. CDR3 size: 15 residues. Per the germline V gene, CDR1 is LGHNA and CDR2 is YSLEER. Here the CDR3 reads CASSSTSGTPNEQFF. CDR3 coding DNA: TGCGCCAGCAGCTCGACTAGCGGGACCCCCAATGAGCAGTTCTTC.

The rearrangement joins TRBV7-2 to TRBJ2-7; no clear D gene. CDR1 and CDR2 (germline): SGHTA, FQGNSA. There are 15 residues in the CDR3. V lost 0 bases and J lost 3, with 12 bases in between. This chain's CDR3 is CASSLASGNDYEQYF. CDR3 in DNA: TGTGCCAGCAGCTTAGCGTCAGGAAATGACTACGAGCAGTACTTC.

The chain joins TRBV28 to TRBJ2-1; 10 bases are a match to TRBD1. Germline trimming cut 10 bases from V and 1 base from J; bases unmatched to any gene: 7. Germline-derived CDR1 and CDR2 are MDHEN and SYDVKM. This CDR3 region has 15 residues. CDR3 amino acids: CATRPGQGSYNEQFF. The DNA of the CDR3 is TGTGCCACCCGCCCGGGACAGGGGTCCTACAATGAGCAGTTCTTC.

The V and J genes are TRBV7-2 and TRBJ2-2; D uncertain. The ends were cut back, 1 base at V and 1 base at J, with 4 bases in the middle. The CDR3 covers 14 residues. Germline CDR1 reads SGHTA; CDR2 reads FQGNSA. CDR3 sequence (DNA): TGTGCCAGCAGCTTAGTTCTGAACACCGGGGAGCTGTTTTTT. It codes for CASSLVLNTGELFF.

The chain employs TRBV13 and TRBJ1-2; D might be TRBD1 (6 bases). Trimming took off 0 bases at V and 3 bases at J, with 14 bases between the two ends. Germline V gives CDR1 PRHDT, CDR2 FYEKMQ (reference sequence). The CDR3 totals 16 residues. The chain's CDR3 is CASSLGTRTEHYGYTF. The CDR3 region has the DNA TGTGCCAGCAGCTTAGGAACTAGGACAGAACACTATGGCTACACCTTC.